This T cell receptor beta chain was documented in a study of memory CD4+ T cells and cytomegalovirus serostatus. Single viable CD3+CD4+CD8-CD45RO+ cells were sorted as the memory CD4+ T cells. The V segment lost 3 bases and the J segment 9 bases; nucleotides outside the gene matches: 14. The CDR3 totals 16 residues. The V gene's germline CDR1 is SGHNT and CDR2 YYREEE (reference sequence). Using immunoSEQ multiplex PCR, the repertoire was profiled, and TCRdb retains in-frame clones only, with some absent. The sample has some 66,000 clones; approximately 80% are singletons. The sequencing sample was made of memory CD4+ T cells from blood. The receptor's source is an adult in good health and CMV-seropositive. V gene TRBV5-4 combines with J gene TRBJ2-1, with TRBD1 matching over 8 bases. The CDR3, as DNA: TGTGCCAGCAGCTCGCAGGGGGCGCGTAGGCACGGTGAGCAGTTCTTC. This sequence encodes CASSSQGARRHGEQFF. The full variable domain, rest sourced from reference TRBV5-4 and TRBJ2-1, is ETGVTQSPTHLIKTRGQQVTLRCSSQSGHNTVSWYQQALGQGPQFIFQYYREEENGRGNFPPRFSGLQFPNYSSELNVNALELDDSALYLCASSSQGARRHGEQFFGPGTRLTVL.